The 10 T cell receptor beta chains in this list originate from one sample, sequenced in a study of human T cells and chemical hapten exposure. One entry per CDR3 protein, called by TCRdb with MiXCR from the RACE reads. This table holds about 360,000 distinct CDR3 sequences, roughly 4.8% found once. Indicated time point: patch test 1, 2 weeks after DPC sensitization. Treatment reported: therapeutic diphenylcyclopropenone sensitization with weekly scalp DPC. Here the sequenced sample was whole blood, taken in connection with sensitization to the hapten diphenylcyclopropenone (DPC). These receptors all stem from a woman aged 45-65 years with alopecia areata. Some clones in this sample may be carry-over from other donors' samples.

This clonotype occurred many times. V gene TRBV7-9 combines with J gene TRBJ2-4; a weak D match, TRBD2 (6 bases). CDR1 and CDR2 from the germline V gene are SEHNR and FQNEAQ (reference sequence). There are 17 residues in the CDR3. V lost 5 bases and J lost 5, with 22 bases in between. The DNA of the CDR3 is TGTGCCAGCAGCCAGAGGGACTGGACTGCTGGGGAAAACATTCAGTACTTC. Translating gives CASSQRDWTAGENIQYF.

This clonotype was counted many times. DNA for the CDR3: TGTGCCAGCAGCTTAGGGACAGAAACAGATACGCAGTATTTT. Its protein is CASSLGTETDTQYF. This chain connects TRBV11-2 to TRBJ2-3; the D gene is possibly TRBD1 (6 bases). CDR3 length: 14 residues. V was cut by 1 base and J by 3 bases, with 8 bases left in between. Germline CDR1 and CDR2: SGHAT and FQNNGV.

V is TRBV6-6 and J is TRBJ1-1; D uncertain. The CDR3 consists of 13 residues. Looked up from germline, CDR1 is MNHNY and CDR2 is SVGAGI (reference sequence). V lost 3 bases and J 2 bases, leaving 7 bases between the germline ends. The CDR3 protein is CASSYELNTEAFF. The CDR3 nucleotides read TGTGCCAGCAGTTATGAGCTCAACACTGAAGCTTTCTTT.

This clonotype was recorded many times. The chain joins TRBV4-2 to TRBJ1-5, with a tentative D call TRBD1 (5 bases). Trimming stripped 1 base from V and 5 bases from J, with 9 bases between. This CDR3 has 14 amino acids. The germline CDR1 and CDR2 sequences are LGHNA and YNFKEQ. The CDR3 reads CASSQAGGDQPQHF. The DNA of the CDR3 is TGTGCCAGCAGCCAAGCAGGAGGGGATCAGCCCCAGCATTTT.

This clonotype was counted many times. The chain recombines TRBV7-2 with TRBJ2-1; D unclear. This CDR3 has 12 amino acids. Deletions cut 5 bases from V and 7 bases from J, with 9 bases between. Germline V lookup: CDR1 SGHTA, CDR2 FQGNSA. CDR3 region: CASSVRVNEQFF. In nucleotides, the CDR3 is TGTGCCAGCAGCGTAAGGGTAAATGAGCAGTTCTTC.

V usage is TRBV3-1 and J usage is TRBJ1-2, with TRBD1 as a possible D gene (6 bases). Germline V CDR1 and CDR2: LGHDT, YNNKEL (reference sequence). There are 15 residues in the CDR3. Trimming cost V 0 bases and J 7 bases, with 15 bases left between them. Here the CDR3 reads CASSQDGVTGSGYTF. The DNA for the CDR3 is TGTGCCAGCAGCCAAGATGGAGTCACAGGGAGTGGCTACACCTTC.

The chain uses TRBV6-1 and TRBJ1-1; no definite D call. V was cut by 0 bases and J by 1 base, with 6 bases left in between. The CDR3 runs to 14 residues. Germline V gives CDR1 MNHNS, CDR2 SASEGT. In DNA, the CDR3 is TGTGCCAGCAGTGAAGCGGACCCGAACACTGAAGCTTTCTTT. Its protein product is CASSEADPNTEAFF.

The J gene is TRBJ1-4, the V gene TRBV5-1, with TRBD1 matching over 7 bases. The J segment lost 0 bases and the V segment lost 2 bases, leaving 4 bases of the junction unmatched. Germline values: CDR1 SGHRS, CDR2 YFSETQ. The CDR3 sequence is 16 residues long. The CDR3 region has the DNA TGCGCCAGCAGCTTTGGGACAGATACAACTAATGAAAAACTGTTTTTT. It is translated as CASSFGTDTTNEKLFF.

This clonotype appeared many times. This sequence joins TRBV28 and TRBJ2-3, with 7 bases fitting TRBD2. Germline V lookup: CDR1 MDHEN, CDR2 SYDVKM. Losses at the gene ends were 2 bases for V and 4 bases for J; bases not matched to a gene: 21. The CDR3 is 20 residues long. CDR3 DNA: TGTGCCAGCAGTTTAGGTCCTAGGCGGGAGTGGAGTTCGCCGGCAGATACGCAGTATTTT. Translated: CASSLGPRREWSSPADTQYF.

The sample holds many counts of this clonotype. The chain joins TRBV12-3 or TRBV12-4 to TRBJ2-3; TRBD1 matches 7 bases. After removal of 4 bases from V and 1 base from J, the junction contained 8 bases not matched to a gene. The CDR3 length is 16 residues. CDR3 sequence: CASSSWDRSGTDTQYF. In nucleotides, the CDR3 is TGTGCCAGCAGTTCATGGGACAGAAGTGGCACAGATACGCAGTATTTT.